A selection of T cell receptor beta chains follows, all from one sample in a study of T cell changes during pregnancy in multiple sclerosis. Produced via immunoSEQ multiplex PCR; TCRdb's table is partial and in-frame only. The table has approximately 29,000 clones, 89% seen once. The material was CD4+ T cells from peripheral blood mononuclear cells, obtained in the second trimester of pregnancy. The source is a female donor with multiple sclerosis, enrolled in a pregnancy study. Both conserved end residues are part of each CDR3. The D gene is left open where the match is weak. Size is omitted from some rows. Given values are once, few, many or a class for expanded clones.

CDR3 length	V gene	clone size	J gene	D gene	CDR3 DNA	CDR3 protein
14	TRBV7-6	.	TRBJ2-7	.	TGTGCCAGCAGCCCAAGACGGGACTCCTACGAGCAGTACTTC	CASSPRRDSYEQYF
14	TRBV5-6	.	TRBJ2-5	.	TGTGCCAGCAGCTTGGGAAGGGGAGGCGAGACCCAGTACTTC	CASSLGRGGETQYF
15	TRBV7-7	.	TRBJ2-5	TRBD1	TGTGCTAGCAGCATAACCCGGGACAGGGAAGAGACCCAGTACTTC	CASSITRDREETQYF
12	TRBV5-1	.	TRBJ1-2	.	TGCGCCAGCTCGAGATTTCGGGGAGGCTACACCTTC	CASSRFRGGYTF
14	TRBV18	.	TRBJ1-5	.	TGTGCCAGCTCACCGAGCAATAGCAATCAGCCCCAGCATTTT	CASSPSNSNQPQHF
16	TRBV5-4	.	TRBJ1-3	TRBD1	TGTGCCAGCAGCTTGACAGGGGGAACGTGGGGAAACACCATATATTTT	CASSLTGGTWGNTIYF
16	TRBV18	.	TRBJ2-3	.	TGTGCCAGCTCATTCCGTAGCGGATCTAGCACAGATACGCAGTATTTT	CASSFRSGSSTDTQYF
14	TRBV7-3	.	TRBJ2-3	.	TGTGCCAGCAGCTCAGGGGGGCCTGGGGATACGCAGTATTTT	CASSSGGPGDTQYF
12	TRBV6-6	.	TRBJ1-2	.	TGTGCCAGCAGTTACGGGGGGATCGGCTACACCTTC	CASSYGGIGYTF
16	TRBV7-9	.	TRBJ1-2	TRBD1	TGTGCCAGCAGCTTAGGGTGGGACAGCGAGCTCTATGGCTACACCTTC	CASSLGWDSELYGYTF
16	TRBV28	.	TRBJ2-2	.	TGTGCCAGCAGCAACCCTCTGGGGGCGGGTAACAGGGAGCTGTTTTTT	CASSNPLGAGNRELFF
14	TRBV15	.	TRBJ2-5	.	TGTGCCACCAGCAGGAACCCCGGGTGGGAGACCCAGTACTTC	CATSRNPGWETQYF
13	TRBV2	.	TRBJ1-2	.	TGTGCCAGCAGTGTCGCCAGGGCCTATGGCTACACCTTC	CASSVARAYGYTF
10	TRBV29-1	.	TRBJ1-1	.	TGCAGCGTCACCAGGGCTGAAGCTTTCTTT	CSVTRAEAFF
14	TRBV5-1	.	TRBJ1-2	.	TGCGCCAGCAGCCTTGACACAGCAGTGGATGGCTACACCTTC	CASSLDTAVDGYTF
16	TRBV18	.	TRBJ2-3	TRBD2	TGTGCCAGCTCACCGGGAACTAGCGGGCAGGGAGATACGCAGTATTTT	CASSPGTSGQGDTQYF
17	TRBV25-1	.	TRBJ1-1	.	TGTGCCAGCAGTGAACCTGGGGCAGAGAGCATGAACACTGAAGCTTTCTTT	CASSEPGAESMNTEAFF
15	TRBV7-9	.	TRBJ1-2	TRBD1	TGTGCCAGCAGCTCGGACAGGGGGCAGAACTATGGCTACACCTTC	CASSSDRGQNYGYTF
15	TRBV2	.	TRBJ2-5	.	TGTGCCAGCAGTGAATTACGGGGAGTAGGAGAGACCCAGTACTTC	CASSELRGVGETQYF
10	TRBV29-1	once	TRBJ1-3	.	TGCAGCGCTCTAGGAAACACCATATATTTT	CSALGNTIYF
16	TRBV6-1	.	TRBJ1-3	TRBD1	TGTGCCAGCAGTGAATGGCGGGACAGCGCTGGAAACACCATATATTTT	CASSEWRDSAGNTIYF
10	TRBV6-6	.	TRBJ1-1	.	TGTGCCAGCAAGAGGACTGAAGCTTTCTTT	CASKRTEAFF
15	TRBV28	.	TRBJ2-7	TRBD2	TGTGCCAGCAGCTCACTAGCGGCCAACTCCTACGAGCAGTACTTC	CASSSLAANSYEQYF
15	TRBV2	.	TRBJ1-2	TRBD1	TGTGCCAGCAGTGTTGGACAGGGGTACTACTATGGCTACACCTTC	CASSVGQGYYYGYTF
15	TRBV9	.	TRBJ1-1	.	TGTGCCAGCAGCGTTCCGACAGGCATGAACACTGAAGCTTTCTTT	CASSVPTGMNTEAFF
14	TRBV19	.	TRBJ1-1	TRBD1	TGTGCCAGTAGTATACAGGGGGCGGGGGCTGAAGCTTTCTTT	CASSIQGAGAEAFF
19	TRBV7-9	.	TRBJ2-1	.	TGTGCCAGCAGCTCAGGGGGGTATGGGTCGGGGCGGCACTCGGGTGAGCAGTTCTTC	CASSSGGYGSGRHSGEQFF
14	TRBV6-1	.	TRBJ1-6	.	TGTGCCTCCTCAACGGTACAGAACAATTCACCCCTCCACTTT	CASSTVQNNSPLHF
16	TRBV15	.	TRBJ1-4	TRBD1	TGTGCCACCAGCAGACCCCCCGGACAGGGGAATGAAAAACTGTTTTTT	CATSRPPGQGNEKLFF
11	TRBV30	.	TRBJ2-4	.	TGTGCCTGGAGTTGGGGGGACATTCAGTACTTC	CAWSWGDIQYF
14	TRBV6-5	.	TRBJ1-1	TRBD1	TGTGCCAGCATCCCGGACAGGGTGAACACTGAAGCTTTCTTT	CASIPDRVNTEAFF
15	TRBV19	.	TRBJ1-4	TRBD1	TGTGCCAGTAGTATGATGGAGACAGGGGAGGAAAAACTGTTTTTT	CASSMMETGEEKLFF
15	TRBV7-2	.	TRBJ1-2	TRBD1	TGTGCCAGCAGCCCACAATCGGGACAGCGATATGGCTACACCTTC	CASSPQSGQRYGYTF
15	TRBV7-2	.	TRBJ1-2	.	TGTGCCAGCAGCTTAGTAACACTAGCTAACTATGGCTACACCTTC	CASSLVTLANYGYTF
15	TRBV7-9	.	TRBJ1-2	.	TGTGCCAGCAGCTTAAAAGCAGGGGAAGTCTATGGCTACACCTTC	CASSLKAGEVYGYTF
14	TRBV18	.	TRBJ1-6	.	TGTGCCAGCTCAGCTTCAGGGGAACGGTCACCCCTCCACTTT	CASSASGERSPLHF
15	TRBV7-8	.	TRBJ1-1	TRBD1	TGTGCCAGCAGCCTCAGGGGGGACGATAACACTGAAGCTTTCTTT	CASSLRGDDNTEAFF
16	TRBV5-1	.	TRBJ2-2	.	TGCGCCAGCAGCCCCCTGGGGGCGAAGAACACCGGGGAGCTGTTTTTT	CASSPLGAKNTGELFF
15	TRBV6-5	.	TRBJ2-5	.	TGTGCCAGCAGTTACCGAGCAAGAGTCTGGGAGACCCAGTACTTC	CASSYRARVWETQYF
11	TRBV2	.	TRBJ2-5	TRBD1	TGTGCCAGCGGGGACAGTGCGGCCCAGTACTTC	CASGDSAAQYF
12	TRBV30	.	TRBJ1-5	TRBD1	TGTGCCTGGTCAGGGGGGAATCAGCCCCAGCATTTT	CAWSGGNQPQHF
14	TRBV10-1	.	TRBJ2-1	TRBD2	TGCGCCAGCGGGCCGGGGCGGGGGAAGCTTGAGCAGTTCTTC	CASGPGRGKLEQFF
18	TRBV6-1	.	TRBJ2-3	.	TGTGCCAGCAGTGAACTGTTAATTCGGGTTAGGATCACAGATACGCAGTATTTT	CASSELLIRVRITDTQYF
14	TRBV7-3	.	TRBJ2-1	TRBD2	TGTGCCAGCAGCTTACACCGGGGGGGGAATGAGCAGTTCTTC	CASSLHRGGNEQFF
12	TRBV2	.	TRBJ1-6	.	TGTGCCACCAGACAGGATAATTCACCCCTCCACTTT	CATRQDNSPLHF
14	TRBV5-1	.	TRBJ1-1	TRBD1	TGCGCCAGCAGCTTACAGGGGGCAGGCACTGAAGCTTTCTTT	CASSLQGAGTEAFF
15	TRBV6-5	.	TRBJ2-1	.	TGTGCCAGCAGCCTCCACCCAAAGAGCCACAATGAGCAGTTCTTC	CASSLHPKSHNEQFF
12	TRBV6-5	.	TRBJ1-3	.	TGTGCCAGCAGGTCGGTTGGAAACACCATATATTTT	CASRSVGNTIYF
14	TRBV29-1	.	TRBJ1-1	TRBD1	TGCAGCGTTGAGACAGGGTCGGCGAACACTGAAGCTTTCTTT	CSVETGSANTEAFF
16	TRBV4-3	.	TRBJ2-3	.	TGCGCCAGCAGCCCCGTCGGTCCCCCTAGCACAGATACGCAGTATTTT	CASSPVGPPSTDTQYF
17	TRBV4-1	.	TRBJ2-5	.	TGCGCCAGCAGCCGAGATCCGGGACTCCGGTACCAAGAGACCCAGTACTTC	CASSRDPGLRYQETQYF